This TCR beta chain was profiled in a study of regulatory T cells in long-lasting Graves disease. About the study: Over 5 years of antithyroid drugs plus positive TSH receptor antibodies defined persistent Graves' disease. Broader study findings: Under persistent disease, TRBV28, TRBJ1-2 and TRBJ2-5 were used preferentially. Persistent Graves' patients had lower TCR diversity than newly diagnosed ones.

A note on this clonotype: Its antigen is not identified. Given a much more abundant clone one base away, this may be a read error.

Germline V gene sequence: CDR1 SGHRS, CDR2 YFSETQ. This CDR3 is 17 amino acids long. Arm-PCR of CDR3 regions with iRepertoire HTBI primers generated TCR beta libraries. TCRdb re-called the multiplex PCR reads with MiXCR, one entry per CDR3 protein. The table lists almost 350,000 distinct CDR3 sequences, less than 20% of them singletons, with roughly 27% in the top ten. Time point specified: persistent/refractory GD, antithyroid drugs over 5 years with positive TRAb. From PBMCs, RNA was extracted and then used to make the TCR library. This clonotype was sampled from a female donor with Graves disease. The rearrangement links TRBV5-1 to TRBJ2-7, with 7 bases fitting TRBD2. The specimen comprised peripheral blood mononuclear cells (PBMCs), sampled when the disease was refractory, from a patient treated with antithyroid drugs. The DNA for the CDR3 is TGCGCCAGCAGCTTGGCGGGAGGACCTAGTCACACCTACGAGCAGTGCTTC. Amino acid sequence: CASSLAGGPSHTYEQCF. Drawing the rest from reference TRBV5-1 and TRBJ2-7, the complete variable domain is KAGVTQTPRYLIKTRGQQVTLSCSPISGHRSVSWYQQTPGQGLQFLFEYFSETQRNKGNFPGRFSGRQFSNSRSEMNVSTLELGDSALYLCASSLAGGPSHTYEQCFGPGTRLTVT.